The entry below gives a single TCR beta chain sequence along with its context. Its cognate antigen is unknown. The junction does not match germline at one end; this may be a read error. Per the germline V gene, CDR1 is KGHDR and CDR2 is SFDVKD. The CDR3 is 13 residues long. RNA was extracted from bulk tissue without any cell sorting. The data derive from a study of tumor and adjacent non-tumor tissue in lung cancer. General study results and limits: Higher tumor TCR diversity was associated with shorter survival. Significantly higher TCR diversity was found in tumor than normal lung.

A modified ARM-PCR protocol with three rounds of nested PCR amplified TCRbeta. From the multiplex PCR reads, TCRdb called clonotypes with MiXCR, one entry per CDR3 protein. The repertoire holds about 120,000 distinct CDR3 sequences, with 66% as singletons. The receptor was isolated from a man aged 25-45 years with non-small cell lung cancer. Sequenced sample: lung tumor tissue. The gene calls are TRBV24-1 and TRBJ2-3, with 8 bases identical to TRBD2. CDR3 protein: CATQREGKDTRYF. CDR3 sequence (DNA): TGTGCCACCCAACGGGAGGGGAAAGATACGCGGTATTTT.